The next 2 T cell receptor beta chains were all read from a single sample in a study of CD8+CD57+ T cells in acquired aplastic anemia. Investigators profiled TCR beta VDJ and CDR3 from genomic DNA template. TCRdb called the reads again in MiXCR, with one record for every CDR3 protein. Of 150,000 to 200,000 distinct CDR3 sequences listed, roughly 65% were seen once; the top ten hold roughly 43%. An expansion of CD8+CD57+ cells by flow cytometry had been shown in patients chosen for sequencing. The sequenced sample consisted of sorted CD4+, CD8+, or CD8+CD57+ T cells (not recorded which) from PBMCs. These TCRs come from a human donor with aplastic anemia.

Only one count was recorded for this clonotype. This chain links TRBV20-1 with TRBJ1-4; no clear D. Germline-derived CDR1 and CDR2 are DFQATT and SNEGSKA (reference sequence). V was clipped by 2 bases and J by 8 bases, with 12 bases between them. The CDR3 sequence is 13 residues long. The CDR3, as DNA: TGCAGTGCTAGATGGTCAGGCGGGGAAAAACTGTTTTTT. Amino acid sequence: CSARWSGGEKLFF.

The CDR3 region has the DNA TGTGCCAGCAGTTTAGAAGGACAGGGGTTCCACGAGCAGTACTTC. The encoded protein is CASSLEGQGFHEQYF. V usage is TRBV12-3 or TRBV12-4 and J usage is TRBJ2-7, with 9 nucleotides matching TRBD1. The CDR3 is 15 residues long. V trimming: 1 base; J trimming: 5 bases; junction bases outside the gene matches: 6.